This entry concerns a single T cell receptor (beta chain). The V gene end was trimmed by 1 base and the J gene end by 5 bases; junction bases not matched to a gene: 2. The CDR3 is made up of 14 amino acids. Germline loops: CDR1 SGHAT, CDR2 FQNNGV. Data came from immunoSEQ multiplex PCR; TCRdb stores just in-frame clones and leaves some out. The data contain 1.5 million to 1.9 million clones, about 98% of them singletons. This record comes from a study of shared clonotypes between healthy human individuals. Sequenced input: naive CD4+ T cells sorted from blood. The sample's subset: CD45RA+ positively selected. The chain joins TRBV11-2 to TRBJ1-5, with 7 bases fitting TRBD1. This receptor was taken from a man aged 30 to 45 in good health. Here the CDR3 reads CASSLGRGHQPQHF. The CDR3, as DNA: TGTGCCAGCAGCTTAGGAAGGGGGCATCAGCCCCAGCATTTT.